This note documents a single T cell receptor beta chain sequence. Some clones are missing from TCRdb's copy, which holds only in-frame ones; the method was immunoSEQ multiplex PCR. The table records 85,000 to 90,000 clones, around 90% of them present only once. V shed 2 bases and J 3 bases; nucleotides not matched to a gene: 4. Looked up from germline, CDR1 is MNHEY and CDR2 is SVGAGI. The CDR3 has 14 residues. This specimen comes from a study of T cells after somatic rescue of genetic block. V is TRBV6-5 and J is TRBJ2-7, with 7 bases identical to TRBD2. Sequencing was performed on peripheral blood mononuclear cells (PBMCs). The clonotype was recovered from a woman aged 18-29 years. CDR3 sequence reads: CASSYGAGFYEQYF. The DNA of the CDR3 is TGTGCCAGCAGTTACGGAGCGGGGTTCTACGAGCAGTACTTC.